The 27 T cell receptor beta chains below were found in one sample sequenced in a study of blood T cell repertoires in COVID-19. The method was immunoSEQ multiplex PCR; TCRdb's version includes in-frame clones alone and lacks a portion of them. Found here are 300,000 to 400,000 clones, 88% of them singletons; the top ten hold approximately 1%. Material: PBMCs or T cells enriched from blood (not recorded which). The receptors derive from a woman in her thirties with acute COVID-19.

As concerns this clone: At the DNA level, this CDR3 is encoded by other sequences in the same sample as well. The chain couples TRBV5-1 to TRBJ2-1; 11 positions agree with TRBD2. Germline V gene data show CDR1 as SGHRS and CDR2 as YFSETQ. Trimming cost V 4 bases and J 4 bases; bases outside gene matches: 7. The CDR3 has 16 amino acids. The CDR3 protein is CASSLAGTSGYNEQFF. CDR3 coding DNA: TGCGCCAGCAGCCTAGCCGGGACTAGCGGTTACAATGAGCAGTTCTTC.

The J gene is TRBJ2-1, the V gene TRBV15; D perhaps matches TRBD2 (6 bases). The V end lost 3 bases, the J end lost 5 bases, and 14 bases lay between the germline ends. CDR1 is LNHNV, CDR2 YYDKDF, per germline (reference sequence). CDR3 size: 15 residues. The CDR3 DNA follows: TGTGCCACCAGCAGGGTCGGCGGGGACGACAATGAGCAGTTCTTC. Its translation is CATSRVGGDDNEQFF.

V gene TRBV7-8 combines with J gene TRBJ2-2; 15 bases are shared with TRBD2. The germline CDR1 and CDR2 sequences are SGHVS and FQNEAQ. J lost 0 bases, V lost 5 bases, and 7 bases had no gene match. This CDR3 has 19 amino acids. The CDR3 here is CASSQGLAGGLANTGELFF. Written as DNA, the CDR3 is TGTGCCAGCAGCCAGGGACTAGCGGGGGGTCTCGCGAACACCGGGGAGCTGTTTTTT.

The DNA for the CDR3 is TGTGCCAGCAGAGGACAGGGGGAGGATGGCTACACCTTC. Its translation is CASRGQGEDGYTF. The rearrangement links TRBV6-5 to TRBJ1-2; TRBD1 matches 10 bases. The CDR3 totals 13 residues. After removal of 6 bases from V and 6 bases from J, the junction contained 4 bases not matched to a gene. Germline assignment: CDR1 MNHEY and CDR2 SVGAGI.

The chain has TRBV19 and TRBJ1-2; tentative D call: TRBD1 (6 bases). Trimming left V 5 bases short and J 10 bases short, with 23 bases between. This CDR3 region has 15 residues. Germline CDR1 and CDR2: LNHDA and SQIVND (reference sequence). The CDR3 region has the DNA TGTGCCAGTAGTCCCCGGGACTTCGGGGGGCCCTTCTACACCTTC. Translation gives CASSPRDFGGPFYTF.

This clone was detected a few times. The chain uses TRBV2 and TRBJ2-2; D perhaps matches TRBD2 (6 bases). V gave up 7 bases and J gave up 7 bases, with 22 bases separating them. The CDR3 runs 16 residues. CDR1 is SNHLY and CDR2 is FYNNEI in the germline V gene. CDR3 in DNA: TGTGCCAGCACCGTTTTTGCTAGCGAATATGGCGGGGAGCTGTTTTTT. It encodes CASTVFASEYGGELFF.

The chain couples TRBV10-2 to TRBJ1-2; weak D call: TRBD1 (5 bases). The CDR3 runs to 12 residues. The V gene's germline CDR1 is WSHSY and CDR2 SAAADI. The V end lost 6 bases, the J end lost 6 bases, and 11 bases lay between the germline ends. The CDR3, as DNA: TGCGCCAGCAGGGCGGGGGAGCATGGCTACACCTTC. Its translation: CASRAGEHGYTF.

The V and J genes are TRBV7-9 and TRBJ2-1, with 9 bases that match TRBD2. Trimming cost V 5 bases and J 0 bases; bases outside gene matches: 2. Germline V gene lookup returns CDR1 SEHNR and CDR2 FQNEAQ (reference sequence). The CDR3 covers 15 residues. The DNA for the CDR3 is TGTGCCAGCAGCGTTAGCGGGAGCTCCTACAATGAGCAGTTCTTC. This gives the protein CASSVSGSSYNEQFF.

This clone occurred a few times. The J gene is TRBJ1-1, the V gene TRBV10-2, with 7 bases identical to TRBD1. The CDR3 extends over 14 amino acids. CDR1 and CDR2 (germline): WSHSY, SAAADI. With V trimmed by 7 bases and J by 3 bases, 8 bases remained unmatched. CDR3 sequence: CASTWSQGDTEAFF. CDR3 sequence (DNA): TGCGCCAGCACTTGGTCGCAGGGGGACACTGAAGCTTTCTTT.

In its sample, this clone was seen a few times. This chain connects TRBV5-1 to TRBJ1-4; 9 nucleotides agree with TRBD1. In germline, CDR1 is SGHRS, CDR2 YFSETQ. The length of the CDR3 is 18 residues. The trim removed 4 bases at V and 7 bases at J, leaving 17 bases unmatched. The CDR3 DNA reads as TGCGCCAGCAGCCCCGACAGGGGGGGAAAAACAGTGCGTGAAAAACTGTTTTTT. Translating gives CASSPDRGGKTVREKLFF.

Here the CDR3 reads CATSTERTGSYEQYF. CDR3 nucleotide sequence: TGTGCCACCAGCACGGAGAGGACAGGGAGCTACGAGCAGTACTTC. This chain uses TRBV15 with TRBJ2-7; 8 bases map to TRBD1. Germline values: CDR1 LNHNV, CDR2 YYDKDF (reference sequence). The V and J ends lost 4 bases and 3 bases, in that order; junction bases with no gene match: 8. The CDR3 sequence is 15 residues long.

The gene calls are TRBV4-2 and TRBJ1-1; tentative D call: TRBD1 (5 bases). This CDR3 has 14 amino acids. CDR1 and CDR2 (germline): LGHNA, YNFKEQ. V was pared by 3 bases and J by 11 bases, with 19 bases between. The CDR3 DNA is TGTGCCAGCAGCCATCACCGGGACTCCGACGGGGCTTTCTTT. Amino acids: CASSHHRDSDGAFF.

The chain links TRBV6-1 to TRBJ2-1, with D possibly matching TRBD1 (6 bases). Germline CDR1 MNHNS, CDR2 SASEGT. CDR3 size: 14 residues. Trimming left V 3 bases short and J 4 bases short, with 10 bases between. CDR3 nucleotides: TGTGCCAGCAGTGAGGGGGACACATACAATGAGCAGTTCTTC. It is translated as CASSEGDTYNEQFF.

CDR3 bases: TGTGCCAGCAGTGAGGGGACAGGGCCAGAAAAACTGTTTTTT. Its protein product is CASSEGTGPEKLFF. This chain links TRBV6-1 with TRBJ1-4; 9 bases are a match to TRBD1. The length of the CDR3 is 14 residues. Germline CDR1 is MNHNS and CDR2 is SASEGT. J lost 8 bases, V lost 3 bases, and 4 bases had no gene match.

This clone has a handful of counts. This sequence joins TRBV19 and TRBJ1-3, with a weak D call TRBD1 (6 bases). Germline V gives CDR1 LNHDA, CDR2 SQIVND (reference sequence). Trimming cost V 5 bases and J 0 bases, with 11 bases left between them. The CDR3 covers 15 residues. Here the CDR3 reads CASSGQPFSGNTIYF. The CDR3 DNA reads TGTGCCAGTAGTGGACAGCCCTTCTCTGGAAACACCATATATTTT.

The chain employs TRBV9 and TRBJ2-7; 7 positions agree with TRBD2. The junction had 6 bases not matched to a gene; V was cut back by 0 bases and J by 3 bases. Germline V gene data show CDR1 as SGDLS and CDR2 as YYNGEE. CDR3 length: 15 residues. CDR3 DNA sequence: TGTGCCAGCAGCGTAGAGCTAGCGGATGTCTACGAGCAGTACTTC. Amino acid sequence: CASSVELADVYEQYF.

The chain carries TRBV3-1 (or the pseudogene TRBV3-2) and TRBJ2-2; possibly TRBD1 for D (5 bases). The germline V gene has CDR1 LGHDT and CDR2 YNNKEL (reference sequence). Trimming took off 6 bases at V and 3 bases at J, with 11 bases between the two ends. The CDR3 totals 14 residues. In DNA, the CDR3 is TGTGCCAGCAGTGACGGCAGGGACACCGGGGAGCTGTTTTTT. This sequence encodes CASSDGRDTGELFF.

This chain links TRBV7-6 with TRBJ2-6; 9 nucleotides match TRBD2. Germline V gene data show CDR1 as SGHVS and CDR2 as FNYEAQ. This CDR3 has 18 amino acids. V dropped 6 bases and J dropped 0; count of bases not matched to a gene: 9. CDR3 nucleotides: TGTGCCAGCAGTCCTTCGAGCGGGGGGTCCTCTGGGGCCAACGTCCTGACTTTC. This codes for CASSPSSGGSSGANVLTF.

The chain has TRBV7-9 and TRBJ2-5, with 11 positions matching TRBD2. The germline V gene has CDR1 SEHNR and CDR2 FQNEAQ (reference sequence). Trimming took 5 bases from V and 0 from J; bases not matched to a gene: 14. This CDR3 comprises 19 residues. The CDR3, as DNA: TGTGCCAGCAGCCAGCCCCCGCTAGCGGGGGGCTCGTACCAAGAGACCCAGTACTTC. Its protein is CASSQPPLAGGSYQETQYF.

The V call is TRBV5-1, the J call TRBJ2-2, with TRBD2 matching over 8 bases. Germline CDR1 and CDR2: SGHRS and YFSETQ. With 7 bases clipped from V and 6 bases from J, the junction kept 2 bases outside the gene matches. This CDR3 spans 12 amino acids. Here the CDR3 reads CASLSGAGELFF. CDR3 coding DNA: TGCGCCAGCCTTAGCGGGGCCGGGGAGCTGTTTTTT.

V and J are TRBV5-4 and TRBJ1-2; D is undetermined. Germline V gene sequence: CDR1 SGHNT, CDR2 YYREEE (reference sequence). V was cut by 3 bases and J by 5 bases, with 11 bases left in between. The CDR3 spans 13 residues. CDR3 region: CASSSTGRYGYTF. CDR3 DNA sequence: TGTGCCAGCAGCTCTACCGGGAGGTATGGCTACACCTTC.

This clone came up once. The J gene is TRBJ2-1, the V gene TRBV9, with 11 positions matching TRBD2. The CDR3 has 16 residues. Per germline, CDR1 SGDLS and CDR2 YYNGEE. Unmatched junction bases numbered 7, after V lost 2 bases and J lost 6 bases. The CDR3 bases are TGTGCCAGCAGCGTGGGACTTAGCGGGGGGGCCAATGAGCAGTTCTTC. Amino acid sequence: CASSVGLSGGANEQFF.

This sequence joins TRBV5-1 and TRBJ2-7, with no clear D. The CDR3 covers 17 residues. Germline assignment: CDR1 SGHRS and CDR2 YFSETQ. The V end lost 3 bases, the J end lost 0 bases, and 19 bases lay between the germline ends. CDR3 region: CASSSTVLPPSSYEQYF. In DNA form, the CDR3 reads TGCGCCAGCAGCTCCACAGTTCTTCCCCCGAGCTCCTACGAGCAGTACTTC.

This clone appeared a single time. The V gene is TRBV29-1, the J gene TRBJ1-4; 8 bases line up with TRBD1. The germline V gene has CDR1 SQVTM and CDR2 ANQGSEA. Unmatched junction bases numbered 5, after V lost 4 bases and J lost 7 bases. This CDR3 spans 13 amino acids. CDR3 sequence reads: CSVARGPIEKLFF. The CDR3 coding sequence is TGCAGCGTTGCCAGGGGGCCTATTGAAAAACTGTTTTTT.

The J gene is TRBJ1-6, the V gene TRBV18; 7 bases fit TRBD1. The CDR3 is 16 amino acids. Germline loops: CDR1 KGHSH, CDR2 LQKENI. The V and J ends lost 3 bases and 5 bases, in that order; junction bases with no gene match: 7. The CDR3 DNA reads TGTGCCAGCTCACCTCCCGGGACAGCACATAATTCACCCCTCCACTTT. Residues: CASSPPGTAHNSPLHF.

The chain joins TRBV5-6 to TRBJ2-6, with 7 bases that match TRBD1. This CDR3 has 15 amino acids. Trimming cost V 3 bases and J 4 bases; bases outside gene matches: 4. CDR1 is SGHDT, CDR2 YYEEEE, per germline. CDR3 in amino acids: CASSSTGHGANVLTF. The CDR3 region has the DNA TGTGCCAGCAGCTCGACAGGGCACGGGGCCAACGTCCTGACTTTC.

This clone is a singleton in its sample. The chain is built from TRBV29-1 and TRBJ2-5, with 9 bases that match TRBD2. Germline-derived CDR1 and CDR2 are SQVTM and ANQGSEA. The CDR3 extends over 17 amino acids. The trim removed 7 bases at V and 2 bases at J, leaving 17 bases unmatched. The CDR3 bases are TGCAGCGCCGATCTCCGGCGGGGGGGTGCACTTCAAGAGACCCAGTACTTC. Encoded protein: CSADLRRGGALQETQYF.